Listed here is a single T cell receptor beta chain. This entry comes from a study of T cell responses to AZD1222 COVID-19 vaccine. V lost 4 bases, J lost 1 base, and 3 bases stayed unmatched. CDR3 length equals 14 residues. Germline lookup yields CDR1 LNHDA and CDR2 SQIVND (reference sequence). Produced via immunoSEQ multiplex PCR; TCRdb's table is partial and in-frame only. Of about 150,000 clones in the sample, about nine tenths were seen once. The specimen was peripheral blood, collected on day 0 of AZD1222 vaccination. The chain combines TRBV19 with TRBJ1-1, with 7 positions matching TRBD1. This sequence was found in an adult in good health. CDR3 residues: CASSTTGANTEAFF. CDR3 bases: TGTGCCAGTAGTACTACAGGGGCGAACACTGAAGCTTTCTTT.